The 29 T cell receptor beta chains below were found in one sample sequenced in a study of blood T cell repertoires in COVID-19. Generated by immunoSEQ multiplex PCR, the TCRdb table keeps only in-frame clones and is missing some. The sample contains 55,000 to 70,000 clones, roughly 87% of which appear only once. The sample consisted of peripheral blood. Every receptor here comes from a woman between 18 and 29 years old with acute or convalescent COVID-19.

The rearrangement uses TRBV19 and TRBJ2-3, with 12 bases lining up with TRBD2. CDR3 length: 16 residues. After removal of 7 bases from V and 4 bases from J, the junction contained 9 bases not matched to a gene. Per the germline V gene, CDR1 is LNHDA and CDR2 is SQIVND (reference sequence). The CDR3 nucleotides are TGTGCCAGTACCTCAAGGACTAGCGGGGTACCAGATACGCAGTATTTT. This gives the protein CASTSRTSGVPDTQYF.

The chain recombines TRBV7-2 with TRBJ2-6, with TRBD1 matching 8 bases. Germline CDR1 is SGHTA and CDR2 is FQGNSA. V lost 5 bases to trimming and J lost 2 bases; unmatched junction nucleotides: 5. The CDR3 is made up of 16 amino acids. The CDR3 coding sequence is TGTGCCAGCAGCGGGCAGGGGGCGCCTGGGGCCAACGTCCTGACTTTC. It yields the protein CASSGQGAPGANVLTF.

The chain has TRBV19 and TRBJ2-2; D is possibly TRBD2 (5 bases). Germline assignment: CDR1 LNHDA and CDR2 SQIVND (reference sequence). Trimming took 4 bases from V and 3 from J, leaving 12 bases between them. The CDR3 loop spans 15 amino acids. For the CDR3, the DNA is TGTGCCAGTAGTAAAGGGAGAGCGGACACCGGGGAGCTGTTTTTT. Encoded protein: CASSKGRADTGELFF. Supplemented by reference TRBV19 and TRBJ2-2, the full variable domain reads DGGITQSPKYLFRKEGQNVTLSCEQNLNHDAMYWYRQDPGQGLRLIYYSQIVNDFQKGDIAEGYSVSREKKESFPLTVTSAQKNPTAFYLCASSKGRADTGELFFGEGSRLTVL.

The chain couples TRBV2 to TRBJ1-6; 8 bases are shared with TRBD1. CDR1 is SNHLY and CDR2 is FYNNEI in the germline V gene. J was trimmed by 5 bases and V by 5 bases; bases with no gene match: 5. The CDR3 runs to 15 residues. CDR3 sequence: CASSRTGRNNSPLHF. The CDR3 DNA reads as TGTGCCAGCAGTCGGACAGGGAGAAATAATTCACCCCTCCACTTT.

The chain employs TRBV6-5 and TRBJ2-5, with D maybe TRBD1 (6 bases). The V gene's germline CDR1 is MNHEY and CDR2 SVGAGI. This CDR3 has 13 amino acids. Trimming shortened V by 6 bases and J by 2 bases, and 10 bases separated the two germline ends. The chain's CDR3 is CASRSTGQETQYF. The CDR3, as DNA: TGTGCCAGCAGGTCAACAGGGCAAGAGACCCAGTACTTC.

This sequence joins TRBV18 and TRBJ1-1; D is unclear. The V end was cut by 4 bases, the J end by 0 bases, with 6 bases between. CDR3 length: 13 residues. Per the germline V gene, CDR1 is KGHSH and CDR2 is LQKENI. The CDR3 protein is CASSLSMNTEAFF. CDR3 DNA sequence: TGTGCCAGCTCACTAAGCATGAACACTGAAGCTTTCTTT.

V gene TRBV9 combines with J gene TRBJ2-1; 12 bases map to TRBD2. The CDR3 has 16 amino acids. In germline, CDR1 is SGDLS, CDR2 YYNGEE. With 3 bases clipped from V and 8 bases from J, the junction kept 9 bases outside the gene matches. The CDR3 loop reads CASSGSTSGSDHEQFF. The DNA for the CDR3 is TGTGCCAGCAGCGGATCGACTAGCGGGAGTGATCATGAGCAGTTCTTC.

V is TRBV2 and J is TRBJ2-1, with 11 bases that match TRBD2. Germline CDR1 is SNHLY and CDR2 is FYNNEI. Losses at the gene ends were 6 bases for V and 5 bases for J; bases not matched to a gene: 6. The CDR3 is 15 amino acids. CDR3 protein: CASSGGTSGHNEQFF. CDR3 bases: TGTGCCAGCAGCGGAGGGACTAGCGGTCACAATGAGCAGTTCTTC. The full variable domain, with the rest looked up from reference TRBV2 and TRBJ2-1, is EPEVTQTPSHQVTQMGQEVILRCVPISNHLYFYWYRQILGQKVEFLVSFYNNEISEKSEIFDDQFSVERPDGSNFTLKIRSTKLEDSAMYFCASSGGTSGHNEQFFGPGTRLTVL.

The CDR3 spells CASSAQGTGGRSPLHF. CDR3 sequence (DNA): TGTGCCAGCAGCGCTCAGGGGACAGGGGGCCGTTCACCCCTCCACTTT. The V call is TRBV7-2, the J call TRBJ1-6; 12 positions agree with TRBD1. This CDR3 spans 16 amino acids. J gave up 9 bases and V 5 bases, and 8 bases lay outside the gene matches. Germline assignment: CDR1 SGHTA and CDR2 FQGNSA.

This clone was counted a few times. The chain carries TRBV28 and TRBJ1-2; 9 bases line up with TRBD1. The CDR3 has 14 amino acids. The V gene end was trimmed by 2 bases and the J gene end by 2 bases; junction bases not matched to a gene: 0. Germline V gives CDR1 MDHEN, CDR2 SYDVKM. CDR3 in DNA: TGTGCCAGCAGTTTAACAGGGGGCAACTATGGCTACACCTTC. This encodes CASSLTGGNYGYTF.

The chain couples TRBV6-1 to TRBJ2-1; D possibly corresponds to TRBD2 (5 bases). V was cut by 0 bases and J by 8 bases, with 17 bases left in between. The CDR3 spans 16 residues. Per germline, CDR1 MNHNS and CDR2 SASEGT. The CDR3 loop is CASSEALSGGSDEQFF. The CDR3 coding sequence is TGTGCCAGCAGTGAAGCGCTGAGCGGTGGCTCGGATGAGCAGTTCTTC.

J is TRBJ2-1 and V is TRBV6-5, with a tentative D call TRBD2 (6 bases). CDR3 length: 16 residues. V was clipped by 4 bases and J by 2 bases, with 15 bases between them. The germline CDR1 and CDR2 sequences are MNHEY and SVGAGI. The CDR3 nucleotides read TGTGCCAGCAGTTGGGGTTTGGCGGGACCCTACAATGAGCAGTTCTTC. Protein: CASSWGLAGPYNEQFF.

The chain combines TRBV9 with TRBJ1-2; weak D call: TRBD1 (5 bases). CDR1 is SGDLS, CDR2 YYNGEE, per germline. V dropped 4 bases and J dropped 7 bases, with 29 bases sitting between them. The CDR3 totals 18 residues. The CDR3 here is CASSHSPTGEKAKGGYTF. The CDR3 DNA reads TGTGCCAGCAGCCATTCCCCTACGGGGGAGAAGGCGAAGGGTGGCTACACCTTC.

This rearrangement joins TRBV5-6 to TRBJ1-6; D may be TRBD1 (5 bases). The CDR3 has 14 residues. The germline CDR1 and CDR2 sequences are SGHDT and YYEEEE. Trimming cost V 3 bases and J 7 bases, with 11 bases left between them. The CDR3: CASSYRTINSPLHF. DNA for the CDR3: TGTGCCAGCAGCTACAGGACTATAAATTCACCCCTCCACTTT.

This rearrangement joins TRBV6-1 to TRBJ2-3; TRBD2 aligns across 11 bases. CDR3 size: 17 residues. The V and J ends lost 3 bases and 4 bases, in that order; junction bases with no gene match: 9. Germline V CDR1 and CDR2: MNHNS, SASEGT. The CDR3 reads CASSDGSGGAFADTQYF. For the CDR3, the DNA is TGTGCCAGCAGTGATGGTAGCGGGGGGGCATTCGCAGATACGCAGTATTTT.

The rearrangement links TRBV7-8 to TRBJ1-3, with TRBD1 as a possible D gene (5 bases). Germline CDR1 SGHVS, CDR2 FQNEAQ. This CDR3 spans 14 amino acids. Trimming pared 5 bases from V and 0 bases from J, leaving 8 bases between. The CDR3 here is CASSRGGSGNTIYF. The CDR3 DNA reads TGTGCCAGCAGCCGGGGGGGCTCTGGAAACACCATATATTTT.

The gene calls are TRBV18 and TRBJ2-5; no firm D call. This CDR3 contains 16 residues. V shed 2 bases and J shed 2 bases, with 15 bases lying between them. Germline-derived CDR1 and CDR2 are KGHSH and LQKENI. The CDR3 bases are TGTGCCAGCTCACCAGGAGTGGGTATCGAACAAGAGACCCAGTACTTC. Amino acid sequence: CASSPGVGIEQETQYF. Using reference TRBV18 and TRBJ2-5 for the parts outside the CDR3, the full variable domain is NAGVMQNPRHLVRRRGQEARLRCSPMKGHSHVYWYRQLPEEGLKFMVYLQKENIIDESGMPKERFSAEFPKEGPSILRIQQVVRGDSAAYFCASSPGVGIEQETQYFGPGTRLLVL.

The chain joins TRBV14 to TRBJ2-1; D is undetermined. The germline gives CDR1 SGHDN, CDR2 FVKESK. This CDR3 is 14 amino acids long. The germline V and J ends were trimmed by 2 bases and 9 bases, with 14 bases remaining between them. CDR3: CASSQSYPAVEQFF. CDR3 in DNA: TGTGCCAGCAGCCAATCCTACCCGGCGGTTGAGCAGTTCTTC.

The gene calls are TRBV6-5 and TRBJ1-4; D is unresolved. CDR1 is MNHEY, CDR2 SVGAGI, per germline. CDR3 length equals 14 residues. Trimming stripped 4 bases from V and 0 bases from J, with 6 bases between. CDR3 sequence: CASSLFATNEKLFF. CDR3 nucleotide sequence: TGTGCCAGCAGTTTATTTGCAACTAATGAAAAACTGTTTTTT.

In this sample, this clone turned up once. This sequence joins TRBV6-6 and TRBJ1-2; weak D call: TRBD1 (5 bases). CDR3 length equals 12 residues. V was clipped by 7 bases and J by 3 bases, with 9 bases between them. Germline assignment: CDR1 MNHNY and CDR2 SVGAGI (reference sequence). The CDR3 DNA reads TGTGCCAGCAAGACAGAGTACTATGGCTACACCTTC. Its protein product is CASKTEYYGYTF.

This clone was recorded once. The rearrangement uses TRBV6-1 and TRBJ1-2, with D uncertain. Trimming stripped 2 bases from V and 5 bases from J, with 12 bases between. Per germline, CDR1 MNHNS and CDR2 SASEGT. CDR3 length: 14 amino acids. The CDR3 loop reads CASSEPNRVYGYTF. The CDR3 DNA reads as TGTGCCAGCAGTGAACCTAATCGAGTGTATGGCTACACCTTC.

This sequence joins TRBV5-1 and TRBJ2-7, with 9 bases lining up with TRBD1. Trimming at V came to 4 bases and at J to 5 bases, leaving 13 bases not matched to a gene. The CDR3 spans 16 residues. Germline-derived CDR1 and CDR2 are SGHRS and YFSETQ. As DNA, the CDR3 is TGCGCCAGCAGCCAGCGCCCACGGGACAGGGTCGACGAGCAGTACTTC. It codes for CASSQRPRDRVDEQYF. Together with reference TRBV5-1 and TRBJ2-7, the CDR3 gives the full variable domain: KAGVTQTPRYLIKTRGQQVTLSCSPISGHRSVSWYQQTPGQGLQFLFEYFSETQRNKGNFPGRFSGRQFSNSRSEMNVSTLELGDSALYLCASSQRPRDRVDEQYFGPGTRLTVT.

This chain uses TRBV15 with TRBJ2-7; D uncertain. With 0 bases removed from V and 4 bases from J, the gap between germline ends came to 10 bases. In germline, CDR1 is LNHNV, CDR2 YYDKDF (reference sequence). The CDR3 is 14 amino acids. The chain's CDR3 is CATSRDQVGYEQYF. The CDR3 nucleotides read TGTGCCACCAGCAGAGATCAGGTGGGTTACGAGCAGTACTTC.

This chain uses TRBV6-6 with TRBJ1-2; D is perhaps TRBD1 (5 bases). Germline CDR1 reads MNHNY; CDR2 reads SVGAGI (reference sequence). The CDR3 runs to 14 residues. Trimming removed 5 bases at V and 6 bases at J, with 16 bases between. The CDR3, as DNA: TGTGCCAGCAGTAGGTACACAGGTGATAATGGCTACACCTTC. Its protein is CASSRYTGDNGYTF.

The genes are TRBV7-2 and TRBJ1-5; TRBD1 is a possible D gene (6 bases). V was pared by 2 bases and J by 7 bases, with 12 bases between. This CDR3 is built from 14 residues. Germline CDR1 and CDR2: SGHTA and FQGNSA. DNA for the CDR3: TGTGCCAGCAGCTTATCAGCAGGGACACAGCCCCAGCATTTT. This sequence encodes CASSLSAGTQPQHF.

The CDR3 is CASSQATSGRRRETQYF. In DNA, the CDR3 is TGTGCCAGCAGCCAAGCCACTAGCGGGAGGAGGCGAGAGACCCAGTACTTC. This chain uses TRBV3-1 (or the pseudogene TRBV3-2) with TRBJ2-5; 12 bases are shared with TRBD2. In germline, CDR1 is LGHDT, CDR2 YNNKEL (reference sequence). Trimming cost V 1 base and J 4 bases; bases outside gene matches: 7. The CDR3 spans 17 residues.

This clone was seen more than once but under ten times. This chain links TRBV9 with TRBJ1-2, with 10 bases identical to TRBD1. This CDR3 comprises 17 residues. CDR1 is SGDLS and CDR2 is YYNGEE in the germline V gene. With 0 bases clipped from V and 2 bases from J, the junction kept 7 bases outside the gene matches. CDR3 residues: CASSVAKGGQGNYGYTF. CDR3 bases: TGTGCCAGCAGCGTAGCAAAAGGGGGACAGGGGAACTATGGCTACACCTTC.

The genes are TRBV30 and TRBJ1-2; D might be TRBD1 (6 bases). Between the trimmed V and J ends, which lost 2 bases and 8 bases, there was a span of 12 bases. The length of the CDR3 is 12 residues. CDR1 and CDR2 (germline): GTSNPN, SVGIG (reference sequence). The CDR3 bases are TGTGCCTGGAGTCGGGGGGCTTGGGGCTACACCTTC. Amino acid sequence: CAWSRGAWGYTF.

This chain links TRBV28 with TRBJ1-2; 12 bases line up with TRBD1. The CDR3 totals 17 residues. V lost 4 bases and J lost 4; bases outside the gene matches: 10. From germline, CDR1 is MDHEN and CDR2 SYDVKM. The CDR3 protein is CASSSGTGGAMIYGYTF. CDR3 nucleotides: TGTGCCAGCAGTTCCGGGACAGGGGGCGCGATGATCTATGGCTACACCTTC.